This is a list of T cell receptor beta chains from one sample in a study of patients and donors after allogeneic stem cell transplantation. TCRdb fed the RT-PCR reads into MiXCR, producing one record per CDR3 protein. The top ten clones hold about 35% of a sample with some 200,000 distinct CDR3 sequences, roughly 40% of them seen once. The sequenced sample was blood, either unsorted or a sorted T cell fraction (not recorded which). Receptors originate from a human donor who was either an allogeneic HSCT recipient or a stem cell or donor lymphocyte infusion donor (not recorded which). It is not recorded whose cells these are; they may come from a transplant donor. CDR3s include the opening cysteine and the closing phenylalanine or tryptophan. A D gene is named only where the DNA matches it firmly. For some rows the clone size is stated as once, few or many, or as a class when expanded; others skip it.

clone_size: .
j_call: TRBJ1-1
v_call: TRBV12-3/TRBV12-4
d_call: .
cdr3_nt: TGTGCCAGCACCCCCCTAGGAAACATGAACACTGAAGCTTTCTTT
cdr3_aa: CASTPLGNMNTEAFF

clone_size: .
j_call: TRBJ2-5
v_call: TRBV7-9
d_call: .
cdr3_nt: TGTGCCAGCAGCTTATTCTCGGGGGAGACCCAGTACTTC
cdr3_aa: CASSLFSGETQYF

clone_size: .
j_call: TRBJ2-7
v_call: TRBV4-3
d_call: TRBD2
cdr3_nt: TGCGCCAGCAGCCAAGAGGTAGCGGGTGCAGGGCGGTACTTC
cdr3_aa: CASSQEVAGAGRYF

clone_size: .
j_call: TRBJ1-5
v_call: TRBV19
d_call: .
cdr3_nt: TGTGCCAGTAGAACGACAGGACTTAGCAATCAGCCCCAGCATTTT
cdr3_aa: CASRTTGLSNQPQHF

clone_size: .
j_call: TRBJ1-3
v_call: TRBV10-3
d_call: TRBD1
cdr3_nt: TGTGCCATCAGTGATTCAGGGGGCTTTGGAAACACCATATATTTT
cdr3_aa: CAISDSGGFGNTIYF

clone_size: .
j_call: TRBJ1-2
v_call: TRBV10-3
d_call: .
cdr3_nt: TGTGCCATCAGTGGGGCAGGGAGCTATGGCTACACCTTC
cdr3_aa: CAISGAGSYGYTF

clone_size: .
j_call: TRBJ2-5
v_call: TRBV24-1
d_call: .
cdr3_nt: TGTGCCACCAGTGATTTTGGGGGATTTGGAGAGACCCAGTACTTC
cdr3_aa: CATSDFGGFGETQYF

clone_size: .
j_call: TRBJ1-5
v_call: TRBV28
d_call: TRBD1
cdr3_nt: TGTGCCAGCAGTTTGATGGACAGGGACCTAGGACAGCCCCAGCATTTT
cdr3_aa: CASSLMDRDLGQPQHF

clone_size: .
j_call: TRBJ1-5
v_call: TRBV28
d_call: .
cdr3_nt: TGTGCCAGCACCCCATATAGCAATCAGCCCCAGCATTTT
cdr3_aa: CASTPYSNQPQHF

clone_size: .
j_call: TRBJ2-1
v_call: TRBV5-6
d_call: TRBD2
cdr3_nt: TGTGCCAGCAGCTTGGTCAGCGGGAGTGTCAATGAGCAGTTCTTC
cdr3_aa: CASSLVSGSVNEQFF

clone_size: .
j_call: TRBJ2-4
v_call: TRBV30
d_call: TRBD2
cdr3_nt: TGTGCCTGTGACCCGGGGGGCAAAAACATTCAGTACTTC
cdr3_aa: CACDPGGKNIQYF

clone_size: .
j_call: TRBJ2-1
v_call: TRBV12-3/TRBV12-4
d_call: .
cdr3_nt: TGTGCCAGCAAGGTATGGGGAGAACTCAGCTACAATGAGCAGTTCTTC
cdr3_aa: CASKVWGELSYNEQFF

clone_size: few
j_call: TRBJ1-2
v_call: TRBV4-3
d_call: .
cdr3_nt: TGCGCCAGCAGCCAAGAAAGGGCAGCTAACTATGGCTACACCTTC
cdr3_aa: CASSQERAANYGYTF

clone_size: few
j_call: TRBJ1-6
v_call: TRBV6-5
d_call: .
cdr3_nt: TGTGCCAGCAGTTACTCCCACGGGCTTCCCCTCCACTTT
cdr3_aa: CASSYSHGLPLHF

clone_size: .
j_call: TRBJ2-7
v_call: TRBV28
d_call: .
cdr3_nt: TGTGCCAGCAATCCCTCGCCCTACGGCGAGCAGTACTTC
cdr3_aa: CASNPSPYGEQYF

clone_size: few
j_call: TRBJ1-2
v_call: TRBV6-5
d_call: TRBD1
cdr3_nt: TGTGCCAGCAGGCAGGGGACAGGGACCTATGGCTACACCTTC
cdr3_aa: CASRQGTGTYGYTF

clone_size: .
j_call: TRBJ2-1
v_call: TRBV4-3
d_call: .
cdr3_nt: TGCGCCAGCAGCCAAGTGTGGCCTCTCAATGAGCAGTTCTTC
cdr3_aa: CASSQVWPLNEQFF

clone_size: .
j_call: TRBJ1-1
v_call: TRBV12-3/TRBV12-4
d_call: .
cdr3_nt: TGTGCCAGCAGGGCCCCACCGGACACTGAAGCTTTCTTT
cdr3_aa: CASRAPPDTEAFF

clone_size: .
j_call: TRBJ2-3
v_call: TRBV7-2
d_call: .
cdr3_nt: TGTGCCAGCAGCCGGACTTTCGGAGATACGCAGTATTTT
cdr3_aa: CASSRTFGDTQYF

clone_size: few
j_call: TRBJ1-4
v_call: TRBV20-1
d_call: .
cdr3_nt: TGCAGTGTTCGGAGGCGTGGGGAAAAACTGTTTTTT
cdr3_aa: CSVRRRGEKLFF

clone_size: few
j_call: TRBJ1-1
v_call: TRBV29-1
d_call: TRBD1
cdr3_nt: TGCAGCGTTGGGACAGGGGGGACCACTGAAGCTTTCTTT
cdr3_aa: CSVGTGGTTEAFF

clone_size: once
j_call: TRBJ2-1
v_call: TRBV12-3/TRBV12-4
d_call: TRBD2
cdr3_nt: TGTGCCAGCAACTGGCGGGGGGGTTTGGTGCAGTTCTTC
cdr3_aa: CASNWRGGLVQFF

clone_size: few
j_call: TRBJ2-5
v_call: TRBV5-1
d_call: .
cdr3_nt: TGCGCCAGCAGAAGCTGGGGGCAAGAAGAGACCCAGTACTTC
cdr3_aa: CASRSWGQEETQYF

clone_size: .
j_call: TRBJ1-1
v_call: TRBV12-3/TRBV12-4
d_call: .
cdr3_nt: TGTGCCAGCAGCAGGGGAATGGTGGGCACTGAAGCTTTCTTT
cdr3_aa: CASSRGMVGTEAFF

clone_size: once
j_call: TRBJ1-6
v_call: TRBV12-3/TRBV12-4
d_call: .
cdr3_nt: TGTGCCAGCAGTTTCAGGACTGGCCAGGATTCACCCCTCCACTTT
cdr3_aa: CASSFRTGQDSPLHF

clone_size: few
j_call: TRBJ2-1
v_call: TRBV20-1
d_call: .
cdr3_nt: TGCAGTGCTATGGGTTTGCGGGCGGCGAGCTATGAGCAGTTCTTC
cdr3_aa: CSAMGLRAASYEQFF

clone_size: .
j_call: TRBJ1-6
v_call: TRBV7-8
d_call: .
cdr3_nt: TGTGCCAGCAGCTTATTGCGCGGGGAAACCTATAATTCACCCCTCCACTTT
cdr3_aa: CASSLLRGETYNSPLHF

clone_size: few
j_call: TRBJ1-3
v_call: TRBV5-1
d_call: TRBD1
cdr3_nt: TGCGCCAGCAGCTCTGACAGGGAAAATAGAAACACCATATATTTT
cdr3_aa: CASSSDRENRNTIYF

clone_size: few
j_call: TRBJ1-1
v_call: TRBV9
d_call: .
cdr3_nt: TGTGCCAGCAGCGAGGCGCCAGGAGGGGAAGCTTTCTTT
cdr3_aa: CASSEAPGGEAFF

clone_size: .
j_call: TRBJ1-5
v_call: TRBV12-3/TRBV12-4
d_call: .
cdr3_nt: TGTGCCAGCAACGTAGACGGTAGCAATCAGCCCCAGCATTTT
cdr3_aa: CASNVDGSNQPQHF

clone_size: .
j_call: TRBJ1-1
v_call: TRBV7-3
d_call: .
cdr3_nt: TGTGCCAGCAGAAGACAGCCTAAAGTGAACACTGAAGCTTTCTTT
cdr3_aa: CASRRQPKVNTEAFF

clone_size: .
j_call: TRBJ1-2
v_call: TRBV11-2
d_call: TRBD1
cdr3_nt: TGTGCCAGCAGCACCCCGACAGGGGGCTATGGCTACACCTTC
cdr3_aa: CASSTPTGGYGYTF

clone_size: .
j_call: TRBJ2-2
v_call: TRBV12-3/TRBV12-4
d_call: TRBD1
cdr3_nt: TGTGCCAGCAGTCCCCGGACAGGTGGCACCGGGGAGCTGTTTTTT
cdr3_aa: CASSPRTGGTGELFF

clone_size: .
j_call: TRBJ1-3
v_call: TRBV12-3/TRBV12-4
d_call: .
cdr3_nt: TGTGCCAGCACACAAGGAGGGACTGGAAACACCATATATTTT
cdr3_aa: CASTQGGTGNTIYF

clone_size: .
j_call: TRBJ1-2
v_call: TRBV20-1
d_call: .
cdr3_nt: TGCAGTGCGATGGGGGGTGAAAGCTACACCTTC
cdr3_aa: CSAMGGESYTF

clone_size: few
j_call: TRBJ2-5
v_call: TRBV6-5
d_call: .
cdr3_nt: TGTGCCAGCAGTTACACAGGACTTGACAGGCCGGAGACCCAGTACTTC
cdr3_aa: CASSYTGLDRPETQYF

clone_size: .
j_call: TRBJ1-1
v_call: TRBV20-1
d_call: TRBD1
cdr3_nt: TGCAGTGCGCTAGACAGGGGGAACACTGAAGCTTTCTTT
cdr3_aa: CSALDRGNTEAFF

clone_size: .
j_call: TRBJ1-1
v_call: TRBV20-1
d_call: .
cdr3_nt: TGCAGTGCTCTGCTGAACACTGAAGCTTTCTTT
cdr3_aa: CSALLNTEAFF

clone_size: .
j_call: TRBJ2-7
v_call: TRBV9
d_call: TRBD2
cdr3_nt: TGTGCCAGCAGCGTAGGGAGCGGGAGTTTCGAGCAGTACTTC
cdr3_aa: CASSVGSGSFEQYF

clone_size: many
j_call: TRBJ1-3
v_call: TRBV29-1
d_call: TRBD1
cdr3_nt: TGCAGCGTTGAAGACCGGGGACAGTCGCTAAACACCATATATTTT
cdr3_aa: CSVEDRGQSLNTIYF

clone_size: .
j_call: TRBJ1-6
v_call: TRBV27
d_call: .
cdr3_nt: TGTGCCAGCAGTTCGATAACCGTCCTGGGTTCACCCCTCCACTTT
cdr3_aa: CASSSITVLGSPLHF

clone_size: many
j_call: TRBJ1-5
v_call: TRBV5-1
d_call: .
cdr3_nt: TGCGCCAGCAGCTTAACCGGGGATAGCAATCAGCCCCAGCATTTT
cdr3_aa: CASSLTGDSNQPQHF

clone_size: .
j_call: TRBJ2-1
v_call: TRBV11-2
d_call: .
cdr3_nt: TGTGCCAGCAGTTACCTCCAGCGGGCGCTTTATGAGCAGTTCTTC
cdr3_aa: CASSYLQRALYEQFF

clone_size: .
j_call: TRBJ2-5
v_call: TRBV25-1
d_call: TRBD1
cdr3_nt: TGTGCCAGCAGCCCCGGGGACAGTTTGTACCAAGAGACCCAGTACTTC
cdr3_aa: CASSPGDSLYQETQYF

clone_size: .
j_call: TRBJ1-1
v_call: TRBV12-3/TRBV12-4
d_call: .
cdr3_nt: TGTGCCAGCAGTTTTACTGGCACTGAAGCTTTCTTT
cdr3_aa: CASSFTGTEAFF

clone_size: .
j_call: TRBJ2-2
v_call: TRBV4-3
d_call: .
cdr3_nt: TGCGCCAGCAGCCACCTACCGGGACCGGCGAACACCGGGGAGCTGTTTTTT
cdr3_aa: CASSHLPGPANTGELFF

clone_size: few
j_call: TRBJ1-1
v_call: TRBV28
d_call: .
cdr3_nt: TGTGCCAGCAGTGCGGACCCGGACACTGAAGCTTTCTTT
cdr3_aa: CASSADPDTEAFF

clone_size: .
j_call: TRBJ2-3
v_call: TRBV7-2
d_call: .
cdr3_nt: TGTGCCAGCAGCCCTCCCTCAGATACGCAGTATTTT
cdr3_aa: CASSPPSDTQYF

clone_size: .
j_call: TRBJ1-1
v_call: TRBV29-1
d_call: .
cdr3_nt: TGCAGCGCCATACCGGAGAACACTGAAGCTTTCTTT
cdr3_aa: CSAIPENTEAFF

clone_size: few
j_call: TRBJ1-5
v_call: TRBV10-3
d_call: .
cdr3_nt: TGTGCCATCAGTGAGGGGCAGGGGAGCAATCAGCCCCAGCATTTT
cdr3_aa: CAISEGQGSNQPQHF

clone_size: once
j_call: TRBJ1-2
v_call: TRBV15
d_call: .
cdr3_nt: TGTGCCACCAGCGGTCGCCTGACAGCTGCTAACTATGGCTACACCTTC
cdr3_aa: CATSGRLTAANYGYTF

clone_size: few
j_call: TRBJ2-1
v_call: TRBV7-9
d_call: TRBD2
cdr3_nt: TGTGCCAGCAGCTTTGCAGCGGGAGGGCCCTCCTACAATGAGCAGTTCTTC
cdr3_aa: CASSFAAGGPSYNEQFF

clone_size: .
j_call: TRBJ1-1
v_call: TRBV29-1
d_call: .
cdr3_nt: TGCAGCGTTGTTCTAGGGAATTTGGAAGCTTTCTTT
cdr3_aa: CSVVLGNLEAFF

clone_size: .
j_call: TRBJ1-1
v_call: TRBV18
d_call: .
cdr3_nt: TGTGCCAGCTTAGGGATTATGAGAACTGAAGCTTTCTTT
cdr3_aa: CASLGIMRTEAFF

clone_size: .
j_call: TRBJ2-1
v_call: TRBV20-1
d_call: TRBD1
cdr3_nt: TGCAGTGCTCGTATGATCCCGGGACAGAAATACAATGAGCAGTTCTTC
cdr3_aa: CSARMIPGQKYNEQFF

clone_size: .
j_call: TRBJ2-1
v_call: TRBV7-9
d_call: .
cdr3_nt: TGTGCCTTCTCCCCGGCGGGACGTCCGGATCCCTACAATGAGCAGTTCTTC
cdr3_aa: CAFSPAGRPDPYNEQFF

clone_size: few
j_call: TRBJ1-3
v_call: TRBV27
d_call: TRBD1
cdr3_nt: TGTGCCAGCAGTACAGGGGCAGGAAACACCATATATTTT
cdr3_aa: CASSTGAGNTIYF